The 10 T cell receptor beta chains presented below share a single source sample, sequenced in a study of blood T cell repertoires in COVID-19. The protocol was immunoSEQ multiplex PCR, while the TCRdb copy is restricted to in-frame clones and leaves out a portion. The sample consists of tens of thousands of clones, roughly 81% of them appearing once. The sequencing sample was made of peripheral blood. The receptors were gathered from a man aged 55 to 70 with COVID-19, enrolled during active disease.

This clone is a singleton in its sample. The gene calls are TRBV6-5 and TRBJ2-1; 10 bases match TRBD2. CDR1 is MNHEY, CDR2 SVGAGI, per germline. The CDR3 loop spans 15 amino acids. V was pared by 7 bases and J by 12 bases, with 15 bases of the junction left unmatched. This CDR3 reads CASTPSSGSISGQFF. CDR3 DNA sequence: TGTGCCAGCACTCCGTCTAGCGGGAGTATCAGTGGGCAGTTCTTC.

Here the CDR3 reads CASSMSKRGYQETQYF. CDR3 sequence (DNA): TGTGCCAGTAGTATGAGTAAGCGGGGGTACCAAGAGACCCAGTACTTC. This chain joins TRBV19 and TRBJ2-5; TRBD2 aligns across 8 bases. Germline-derived CDR1 and CDR2 are LNHDA and SQIVND (reference sequence). J lost 0 bases, V lost 3 bases, and 6 bases had no gene match. The CDR3 has 16 amino acids.

Only a few counts were recorded for this clone. The chain links TRBV27 to TRBJ1-2, with 9 positions matching TRBD1. Losses at the gene ends were 6 bases for V and 7 bases for J; bases not matched to a gene: 6. The CDR3 has 13 residues. The germline V gene has CDR1 MNHEY and CDR2 SMNVEV (reference sequence). CDR3 in DNA: TGTGCCAGCAGGTACAGGGGGCGCGGTGGCTACACCTTC. Encoded protein: CASRYRGRGGYTF.

The rearrangement joins TRBV5-5 to TRBJ1-4; possible D gene TRBD1, 5 bases. CDR1 is SGHKS, CDR2 YYEKEE, per germline (reference sequence). The CDR3 consists of 16 residues. The V end lost 0 bases, the J end lost 3 bases, and 12 bases lay between the germline ends. This CDR3 reads CASSLAPAGSNEKLFF. The CDR3 nucleotides read TGTGCCAGCAGCTTGGCCCCGGCAGGGTCTAATGAAAAACTGTTTTTT.

This clone was found once. The rearrangement uses TRBV24-1 and TRBJ2-3; 11 bases line up with TRBD1. Germline V gives CDR1 KGHDR, CDR2 SFDVKD. The CDR3 covers 17 residues. V shed 4 bases, J shed 5 bases, and the junction held 10 bases outside the gene matches. The CDR3 DNA reads as TGTGCCACCAGTGACCCACCTGGACAGGGGGCGCAAGATACGCAGTATTTT. Encoded protein: CATSDPPGQGAQDTQYF.

Points on this clone: Different DNA sequences within this sample yield the same CDR3. This rearrangement joins TRBV9 to TRBJ1-6; D not resolved. Trimming stripped 0 bases from V and 0 bases from J, with 7 bases between. From germline, CDR1 is SGDLS and CDR2 YYNGEE. CDR3 length: 16 residues. CDR3 region: CASSVEGLSYNSPLHF. CDR3 nucleotide sequence: TGTGCCAGCAGCGTAGAAGGACTCTCCTATAATTCACCCCTCCACTTT.

The CDR3 DNA sequence: TGTGCCAGCAGTGGGGGGGAAGCTACTGGAAACACCATATATTTT. Its protein product is CASSGGEATGNTIYF. The genes are TRBV28 and TRBJ1-3; possible D gene TRBD1, 5 bases. The CDR3 contains 15 residues. The ends were cut back, 5 bases at V and 2 bases at J, with 13 bases in the middle. CDR1 and CDR2 from the germline V gene are MDHEN and SYDVKM. Drawing the rest from reference TRBV28 and TRBJ1-3, the complete variable domain is DVKVTQSSRYLVKRTGEKVFLECVQDMDHENMFWYRQDPGLGLRLIYFSYDVKMKEKGDIPEGYSVSREKKERFSLILESASTNQTSMYLCASSGGEATGNTIYFGEGSWLTVV.

This chain uses TRBV3-1 (or the pseudogene TRBV3-2) with TRBJ1-2; 7 nucleotides line up with TRBD1. This CDR3 is 15 amino acids long. Per the germline V gene, CDR1 is LGHDT and CDR2 is YNNKEL (reference sequence). V gave up 0 bases and J gave up 3 bases; unmatched junction bases: 4. This CDR3 reads CASSQDSGQYYGYTF. The CDR3 region has the DNA TGTGCCAGCAGCCAAGATTCGGGACAGTACTATGGCTACACCTTC.

The CDR3 nucleotides are TGTGCCATCAGTGAGTCGGGGGACTTTGGCTACACCTTC. Amino acids: CAISESGDFGYTF. The chain joins TRBV10-3 to TRBJ1-2; tentative D call: TRBD1 (5 bases). Trimming took off 0 bases at V and 7 bases at J, with 9 bases between the two ends. Germline assignment: CDR1 ENHRY and CDR2 SYGVKD. This CDR3 spans 13 amino acids.

V and J are TRBV5-6 and TRBJ1-5; unclear D gene. V shed 1 base and J shed 6 bases, with 8 bases lying between them. From germline, CDR1 is SGHDT and CDR2 YYEEEE. The CDR3 length is 13 residues. For the CDR3, the DNA is TGTGCCAGCAGCTTGTCTGCGTCTCAGCCCCAGCATTTT. Its protein product is CASSLSASQPQHF.